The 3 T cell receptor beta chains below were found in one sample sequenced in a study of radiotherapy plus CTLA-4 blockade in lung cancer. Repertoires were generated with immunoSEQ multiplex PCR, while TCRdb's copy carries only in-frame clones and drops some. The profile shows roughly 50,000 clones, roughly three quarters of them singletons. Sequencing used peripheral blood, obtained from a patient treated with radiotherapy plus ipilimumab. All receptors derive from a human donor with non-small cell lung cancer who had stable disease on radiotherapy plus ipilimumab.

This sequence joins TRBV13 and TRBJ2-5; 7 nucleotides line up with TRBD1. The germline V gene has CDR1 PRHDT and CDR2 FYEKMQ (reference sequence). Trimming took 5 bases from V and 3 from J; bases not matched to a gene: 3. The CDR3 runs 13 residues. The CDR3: CASSEDREETQYF. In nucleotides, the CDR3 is TGTGCCAGCAGCGAAGACAGGGAAGAGACCCAGTACTTC.

This chain's CDR3 is CASGTGRYEQYF. The CDR3 nucleotides are TGCGCCAGTGGGACAGGGCGGTACGAGCAGTACTTC. The chain has TRBV5-1 and TRBJ2-7; 9 bases agree with TRBD1. V gave up 8 bases and J gave up 4 bases; unmatched junction bases: 4. CDR1 and CDR2 (germline): SGHRS, YFSETQ. The CDR3 has 12 residues.

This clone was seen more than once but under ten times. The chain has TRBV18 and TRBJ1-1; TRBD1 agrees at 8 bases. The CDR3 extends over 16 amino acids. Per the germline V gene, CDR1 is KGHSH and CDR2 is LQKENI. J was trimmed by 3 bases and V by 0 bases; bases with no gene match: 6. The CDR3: CASSPPLTGEYTEAFF. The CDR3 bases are TGTGCCAGCTCACCACCTCTGACAGGGGAGTACACTGAAGCTTTCTTT. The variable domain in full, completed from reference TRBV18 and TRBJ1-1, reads NAGVMQNPRHLVRRRGQEARLRCSPMKGHSHVYWYRQLPEEGLKFMVYLQKENIIDESGMPKERFSAEFPKEGPSILRIQQVVRGDSAAYFCASSPPLTGEYTEAFFGQGTRLTVV.